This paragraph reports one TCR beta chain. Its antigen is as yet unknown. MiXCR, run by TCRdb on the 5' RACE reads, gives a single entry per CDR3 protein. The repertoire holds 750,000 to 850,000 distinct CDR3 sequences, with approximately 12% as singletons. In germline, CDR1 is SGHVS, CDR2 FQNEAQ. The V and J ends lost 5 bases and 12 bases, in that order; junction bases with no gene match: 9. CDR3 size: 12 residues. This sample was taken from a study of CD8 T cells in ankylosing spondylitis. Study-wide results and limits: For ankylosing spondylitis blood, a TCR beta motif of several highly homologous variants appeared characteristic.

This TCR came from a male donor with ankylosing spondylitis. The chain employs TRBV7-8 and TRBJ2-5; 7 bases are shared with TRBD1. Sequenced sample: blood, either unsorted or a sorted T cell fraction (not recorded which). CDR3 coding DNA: TGTGCCAGCAGCCCGAACAGGGGTGGGGAGTACTTC. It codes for CASSPNRGGEYF.